This TCR beta chain was profiled in a study of blood T cell repertoires in COVID-19. Sequencing was performed with immunoSEQ multiplex PCR; in TCRdb, only in-frame clones are kept and a portion is missing. The data show hundreds of thousands of clones, around 87% seen once. Ages ranged from roughly 18 to 100 years, with residence in 24 US areas. Trimming pared 3 bases from V and 3 bases from J, leaving 6 bases between. CDR3 length: 12 residues. Germline-derived CDR1 and CDR2 are MDHEN and SYDVKM. Sequencing used PBMCs or T cells enriched from blood (not recorded which). The receptor comes from a man aged 40-50 years in a cohort exposed to, infected with or recovered from COVID-19 (not recorded which). The chain has TRBV28 and TRBJ2-7; no clear D gene. In DNA, the CDR3 is TGTGCCAGCAGTTTGGAGTTCTACGAGCAGTACTTC. Protein product: CASSLEFYEQYF.